This T cell receptor beta chain originates from a study of identifying expanded T cells in peripheral blood. A word on this clone: What it binds is unknown.

The assay was immunoSEQ multiplex PCR, and TCRdb's table has in-frame clones only and misses some. Of over 85,000 clones in the sample, roughly 88% were seen once. Study findings and constraints: Technical replicates showed 0.9 to 1.5 changed clones; two weeks about 16; four weeks 19. Variance in clone template counts between two-week samples significantly increased with total template count across all healthy donors.

V lost 3 bases and J 3 bases, leaving 15 bases between the germline ends. Germline CDR1 and CDR2: SGHRS and YFSETQ. The CDR3 has 15 amino acids. The TCR comes from a person between 18 and 75 years old in good health. The sample was blood. The chain couples TRBV5-1 to TRBJ1-1, with D possibly matching TRBD1 (5 bases). CDR3 amino acids: CASSSLRGGDTEAFF. As DNA, the CDR3 is TGCGCCAGCAGCTCCTTACGGGGGGGTGACACTGAAGCTTTCTTT.